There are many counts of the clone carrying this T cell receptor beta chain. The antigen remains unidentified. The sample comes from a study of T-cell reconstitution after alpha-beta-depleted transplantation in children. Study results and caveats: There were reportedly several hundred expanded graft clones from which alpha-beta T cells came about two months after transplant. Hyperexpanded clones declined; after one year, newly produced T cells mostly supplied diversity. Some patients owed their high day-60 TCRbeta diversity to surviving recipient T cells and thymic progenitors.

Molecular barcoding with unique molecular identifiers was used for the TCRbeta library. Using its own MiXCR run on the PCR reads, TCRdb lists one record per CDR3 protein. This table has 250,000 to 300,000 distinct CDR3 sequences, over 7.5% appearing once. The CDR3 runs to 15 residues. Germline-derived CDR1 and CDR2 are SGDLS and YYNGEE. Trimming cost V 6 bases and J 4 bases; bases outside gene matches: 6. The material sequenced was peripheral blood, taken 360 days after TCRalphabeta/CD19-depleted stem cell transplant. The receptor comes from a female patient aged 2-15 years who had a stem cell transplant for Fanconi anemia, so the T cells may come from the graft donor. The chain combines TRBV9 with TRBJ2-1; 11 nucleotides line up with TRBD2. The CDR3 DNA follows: TGTGCCAGCACCACCGGGACTAGCGGATACAATGAGCAGTTCTTC. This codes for CASTTGTSGYNEQFF.